This T cell receptor (beta chain) emerged from a study of response to subunit inactivated influenza vaccine. MiXCR was run by TCRdb on the RT-PCR reads, yielding one entry per CDR3 protein. The table records roughly 500,000 distinct CDR3 sequences, under 25% of them present only once. The CDR3 covers 14 residues. The V end lost 3 bases, the J end lost 4 bases, and 14 bases lay between the germline ends. Looked up from germline, CDR1 is SGHKS and CDR2 is YYEKEE (reference sequence). In this sample, this clonotype turned up a few times. These same records also appear under a second study, on T cells expressing NK-cell markers. As reported in that work: TCR beta libraries carry UMIs added by 5'RACE template switching.

The sequences come from CD4+ T cells sorted from PBMCs, collected roughly 13 days after vaccination. The J gene is TRBJ2-7, the V gene TRBV5-5, with no clear D. The receptor was derived from a man over 45 who received an inactivated influenza vaccine. CDR3 loop: CASSSLRAGYEQYF. The CDR3 DNA reads as TGTGCCAGCAGCTCCCTAAGGGCAGGATACGAGCAGTACTTC.